The clone carrying this T cell receptor beta chain has ten or more counts. Its antigen is still unknown. Germline V gene lookup returns CDR1 MNHNS and CDR2 SASEGT. Losses at the gene ends were 7 bases for V and 3 bases for J; bases not matched to a gene: 6. CDR3 size: 13 residues. Study conclusions and caveats: Tumor Tregs overlapped most with tumor, then blood, naive CD4+ cells.

Full-length variable regions came from constant-region reverse primers plus semi-nested Nested Universal Primer A PCR. Each CDR3 protein is one row after TCRdb ran MiXCR on the 5' RACE reads. The sample has fewer than 65,000 distinct CDR3 sequences; roughly 30% are singletons. The receptor's source is a female donor with breast cancer. The chain employs TRBV6-1 and TRBJ2-7; 7 nucleotides line up with TRBD2. The source material was tumor-infiltrating naive CD4+ T cells sorted from the breast tumor. Indicated subset: naive CD4+ T cells, CD4+CD45RA+CD25-. The CDR3 sequence: CASILASGYEQYF. As DNA, the CDR3 is TGTGCCAGCATTCTTGCTAGCGGCTACGAGCAGTACTTC.